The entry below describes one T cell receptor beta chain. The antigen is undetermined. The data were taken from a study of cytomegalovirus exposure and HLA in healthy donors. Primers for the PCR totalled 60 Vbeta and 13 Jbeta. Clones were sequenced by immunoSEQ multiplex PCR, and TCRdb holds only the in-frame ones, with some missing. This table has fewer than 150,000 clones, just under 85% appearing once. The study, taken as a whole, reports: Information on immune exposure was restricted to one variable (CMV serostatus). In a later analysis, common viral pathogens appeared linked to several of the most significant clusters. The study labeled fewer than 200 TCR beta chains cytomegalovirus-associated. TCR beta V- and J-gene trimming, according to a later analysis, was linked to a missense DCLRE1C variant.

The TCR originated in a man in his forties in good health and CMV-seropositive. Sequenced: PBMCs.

Written as DNA, the CDR3 is TGTGCCAGCAGCTTAACGGCGGCAAGCCCTGGGGCCAACGTCCTGACTTTC. Its translation is CASSLTAASPGANVLTF. V and J are TRBV7-9 and TRBJ2-6; D gene ambiguous. Germline CDR1 and CDR2: SEHNR and FQNEAQ (reference sequence). The V gene lost 2 bases and the J gene lost 2 bases, with 13 bases spanning the gap. This CDR3 is 17 amino acids long.